This T cell receptor beta chain was identified in a study of cytomegalovirus exposure and HLA in healthy donors. Study overall: Samples from HLA-typed donors yielded about 85 million unique TCRs in an early data release. Broader study findings: The records held CMV serostatus as the only immune exposure information. Judged likely to be a sequencing artifact was a cluster of highly shared sequence variants.

CDR3 size: 13 residues. Germline loops: CDR1 SNHLY, CDR2 FYNNEI. V lost 7 bases to trimming and J lost 2 bases, with 12 bases between them. Both 60 Vbeta primers and 13 Jbeta primers went into the PCR. Sequenced by immunoSEQ multiplex PCR; TCRdb stores in-frame clones only, minus some. The profile covers about 160,000 clones, with over 65% appearing a single time and under 4% taken by the ten largest. Note on this clone: The antigen remains unidentified.

The sequence was collected from a woman between 40 and 50 years old in good health and CMV-seronegative. The V gene is TRBV2, the J gene TRBJ2-7, with no clear D. Sequencing used PBMCs. CDR3 DNA: TGTGCCAGCAAAGAGGCTTACACCTACGAGCAGTACTTC. Its protein is CASKEAYTYEQYF.